A selection of T cell receptor beta chains follows, all from one sample in a study of T cell repertoires in cytomegalovirus infection. The antigens these receptors bind are not known. A single record per CDR3 protein comes from TCRdb applying MiXCR to the reads. Seen here are 110,000 or so distinct CDR3 sequences, 25% to 35% observed once, and the top ten hold roughly 81%. The sequencing used CD8+ T cells from cultured PBMCs, collected from culture after CMV antigen stimulation. The source of these receptors is a human donor in good health (CMV status not recorded). Some clones in this sample may be carry-over from other donors' samples. Both conserved end residues are part of each CDR3. D genes are given only for firm matches. Clone size is given for some rows only: seen once, a few or many times, or a class if the clone is expanded.

v_gene	d_gene	abundance	j_gene	CDR3nt	CDR3aa
TRBV7-8	NA	many	TRBJ2-3	TGTGCCAGCAGCTTAGTTATGATCACAGATACGCAGTATTTT	CASSLVMITDTQYF
TRBV4-2	NA	NA	TRBJ2-7	TGTGCCAGCAGCCAAGCCGACAACGAGCAGTACTTC	CASSQADNEQYF
TRBV2	TRBD2	NA	TRBJ2-1	TGTGCCAGCATCCTGACTAGCGGGGCCAATGAGCAGTTCTTC	CASILTSGANEQFF
TRBV19	NA	NA	TRBJ1-1	TGTGCCAGTAGTATAGTTCTCTTCACTGAAGCTTTCTTT	CASSIVLFTEAFF
TRBV12-3/TRBV12-4	NA	NA	TRBJ2-1	TGTGCCAGCAGTTCCCTCGGACAGTCGTACAATGAGCAGTTCTTC	CASSSLGQSYNEQFF
TRBV6-1	TRBD1	many	TRBJ1-1	TGTGCCAGCAGTTTGCGACAGGGGCCCCCCACTGAAGCTTTCTTT	CASSLRQGPPTEAFF
TRBV7-2	NA	few	TRBJ2-2	TGTGCCAGCAGAGTCTCGGGTGGACCTACCGGGGAGCTGTTTTTT	CASRVSGGPTGELFF
TRBV7-9	TRBD2	NA	TRBJ2-7	TGTGCCAGCAGCTTAGGGACTAGCGCCTACTACGAGCAGTACTTC	CASSLGTSAYYEQYF
TRBV29-1	TRBD1	NA	TRBJ1-4	TGCAGCGCCGAGGGGGCATGGGATGAAAAACTGTTTTTT	CSAEGAWDEKLFF
TRBV27	TRBD1	few	TRBJ2-1	TGTGCCAGCAGCATCCAACAGGGGGCGAAGTTCTTC	CASSIQQGAKFF
TRBV20-1	NA	NA	TRBJ1-4	TGCAGTGCTACCGACTTATGGGGGGCTAATGAAAAACTGTTTTTT	CSATDLWGANEKLFF
TRBV6-5	NA	few	TRBJ1-2	TGTGCCAGCAGTTACTCGATCCGCACCAGGCGTTATAAGGGCTATGGCTACACCTTC	CASSYSIRTRRYKGYGYTF
TRBV9	NA	NA	TRBJ2-3	TGTGCCAGCAGCGAGGCCCTACTCACAGATACGCAGTATTTT	CASSEALLTDTQYF
TRBV7-9	TRBD1	NA	TRBJ2-1	TGTGCCAGCCCCGGTCCAGGGGGCTCCTACAATGAGCAGTTCTTC	CASPGPGGSYNEQFF
TRBV6-1	TRBD1	few	TRBJ2-1	TGTGCCAGCAGTGAAGGGACAGGGGGCTACAATGAGCAGTTCTTC	CASSEGTGGYNEQFF
TRBV7-9	NA	few	TRBJ2-3	TGTGCCAGCAGCATGCGAGGGAGCCCTACGCAGTATTTT	CASSMRGSPTQYF
TRBV5-1	NA	NA	TRBJ1-2	TGCGCCAGCAGCCCTCCAGAAGAGGCTAACTATGGCTACACCTTC	CASSPPEEANYGYTF
TRBV27	NA	NA	TRBJ1-5	TGTGCCAGCAGTTTAGGTCCATCTGATAGCAATCAGCCCCAGCATTTT	CASSLGPSDSNQPQHF
TRBV7-3	TRBD1	NA	TRBJ2-7	TGTGCCAGCAGCGCGAGGGACAGGTCAGGATCTGGGCTGCCTTACGAGCAGTACTTC	CASSARDRSGSGLPYEQYF
TRBV12-3/TRBV12-4	NA	NA	TRBJ2-1	TGTGCCAGCAGTTTTAACGGGCCCGAGCAGTTCTTC	CASSFNGPEQFF
TRBV5-4	NA	NA	TRBJ2-1	TGTGCCAGCAGCTTGGATGGGGGGGGGCCGTACAATGAGCAGTTCTTC	CASSLDGGGPYNEQFF
TRBV29-1	NA	NA	TRBJ2-5	TGCAGCGTTGCCTGGGGAGAGACCCAGTACTTC	CSVAWGETQYF
TRBV12-3/TRBV12-4	NA	NA	TRBJ2-7	TGTGCCAGCAGTCGGTCTATCAAACCCTACGAGCAGTACTTC	CASSRSIKPYEQYF
TRBV7-9	TRBD1	few	TRBJ2-7	TGTGCCAGCAGCTCGACAGGGGCATTGGTCGAGCAGTACTTC	CASSSTGALVEQYF
TRBV5-5	NA	many	TRBJ1-4	TGTGCCAGCAGCTTACCCTACGAAAAACTGTTTTTT	CASSLPYEKLFF
TRBV9	TRBD1	NA	TRBJ1-1	TGTGCCAGCAGCGTCGCCACAGGGGACACTGAAGCTTTCTTT	CASSVATGDTEAFF
TRBV12-3/TRBV12-4	NA	few	TRBJ1-4	TGTGCCAGCAGTTTAGCAAGGAAGGCGGCTAATGAAAAACTGTTTTTT	CASSLARKAANEKLFF
TRBV10-3	TRBD1	many	TRBJ1-1	TGTGCCATCAGTGAGTCAGGGGGCTCTGAAGCTTTCTTT	CAISESGGSEAFF
TRBV7-2	TRBD2	many	TRBJ2-3	TGTGCCAGCAGCTCCACCCGGTTAGCGGGGGGGCCGGGAGATACGCAGTATTTT	CASSSTRLAGGPGDTQYF
TRBV7-9	NA	NA	TRBJ2-1	TGTGCCAGCAGCCTACAGGGCGATGAGCAGTTCTTC	CASSLQGDEQFF
TRBV6-4	NA	NA	TRBJ2-6	TGTGCCAGCGGGGACTCTGGGGCCAACGTCCTGACTTTC	CASGDSGANVLTF
TRBV10-3	TRBD1	NA	TRBJ1-2	TGTGCCATCAGTGGGGATCCGGGACAGGGGGCAAACTATGGCTACACCTTC	CAISGDPGQGANYGYTF
TRBV3-1	NA	few	TRBJ1-5	TGTGCCAGCAGCCAATCGGGACAGCCCCAGCATTTT	CASSQSGQPQHF
TRBV28	TRBD1	NA	TRBJ1-2	TGTGCCAGCAAAATAGGGACAGAATTTTTTTATGGCTACACCTTC	CASKIGTEFFYGYTF
TRBV3-1	NA	NA	TRBJ2-7	TGTGCCAGCAGCTACGGTCAGGGGACCTACGAGCAGTACTTC	CASSYGQGTYEQYF
TRBV27	NA	few	TRBJ2-7	TGTGCCAGCAGTTTAGGGAGGGGGGGCTACGAGCAGTACTTC	CASSLGRGGYEQYF
TRBV9	TRBD1	few	TRBJ1-6	TGTGCCAGCAGCCTAGATACAGGGGGTTCACCCCTCCACTTT	CASSLDTGGSPLHF
TRBV13	NA	few	TRBJ1-2	TGTGCCAGCAGCGTCGCAGGGGATGGCTACACCTTC	CASSVAGDGYTF
TRBV18	NA	NA	TRBJ2-7	TGTGCCAGCTCACCGGGCAGGACAGACGACCACGAGCAGTACTTC	CASSPGRTDDHEQYF
TRBV4-1	TRBD2	NA	TRBJ2-7	TGCGCCAGCAGCCAAGGCTTGTCTAGCGGGGGCTACGAGCAGTACTTC	CASSQGLSSGGYEQYF
TRBV6-2/TRBV6-3	NA	NA	TRBJ2-2	TGTGCCAGCAGGCCCAACAGATCCACCGGGGAGCTGTTTTTT	CASRPNRSTGELFF
TRBV4-1	NA	NA	TRBJ1-1	TGTGCCAGCAGCCAAGATTGGGCGGGCCCAATGAACACTGAAGCTTTCTTT	CASSQDWAGPMNTEAFF
TRBV5-6	NA	few	TRBJ1-2	TGTGCCAGCAGCCAGGGACCGTCCAGGGGTGGCTACACCTTC	CASSQGPSRGGYTF
TRBV6-2/TRBV6-3	NA	many	TRBJ2-1	TGTGCCAGCAGTTATCTGGGGTACAATGAGCAGTTCTTC	CASSYLGYNEQFF
TRBV6-5	TRBD1	NA	TRBJ2-2	TGTGCCAGCAGTTACTTGAGGGAACAGGGGGCAAACACCGGGGAGCTGTTTTTT	CASSYLREQGANTGELFF
TRBV4-2	TRBD1	once	TRBJ1-2	TGTGCCAGCAGCCAAGAGGGACAGGGAAACTATGGCTACACCTTC	CASSQEGQGNYGYTF
TRBV5-6	NA	many	TRBJ2-7	TGTGCCAGCAGCTTCCAACAGGGTATCCACGAGCAGTACTTC	CASSFQQGIHEQYF
TRBV15	TRBD2	NA	TRBJ2-2	TGTGCCACCAGCAAATGGCTAGCGGGGGGGCACGGCGGGGAGCTGTTTTTT	CATSKWLAGGHGGELFF
TRBV7-6	TRBD1	many	TRBJ1-5	TGTGCCAGCAGCTTACCCACAGGGGGTCGACCTTATCAGCCCCAGCATTTT	CASSLPTGGRPYQPQHF
TRBV29-1	TRBD2	few	TRBJ2-1	TGCAGCGTTCCGACTAGCGGGTTTGAGCAGTTCTTC	CSVPTSGFEQFF
TRBV6-6	NA	NA	TRBJ2-1	TGTGCCAGCAGTTACCCCGGCGGCGGGGCAGCCTACAATGAGCAGTTCTTC	CASSYPGGGAAYNEQFF
TRBV2	TRBD2	few	TRBJ2-1	TGTGCCAGCAGTGAAGGACTAGCGGGGGGGCGATATGAGCAGTTCTTC	CASSEGLAGGRYEQFF
TRBV27	NA	few	TRBJ2-7	TGTGCCAGCAGTACAGGGTTTTACAACGAGCAGTACTTC	CASSTGFYNEQYF
TRBV28	NA	NA	TRBJ2-7	TGTGCCAGCAGGGGAACGAACCTAGCAGACTACGAGCAGTACTTC	CASRGTNLADYEQYF